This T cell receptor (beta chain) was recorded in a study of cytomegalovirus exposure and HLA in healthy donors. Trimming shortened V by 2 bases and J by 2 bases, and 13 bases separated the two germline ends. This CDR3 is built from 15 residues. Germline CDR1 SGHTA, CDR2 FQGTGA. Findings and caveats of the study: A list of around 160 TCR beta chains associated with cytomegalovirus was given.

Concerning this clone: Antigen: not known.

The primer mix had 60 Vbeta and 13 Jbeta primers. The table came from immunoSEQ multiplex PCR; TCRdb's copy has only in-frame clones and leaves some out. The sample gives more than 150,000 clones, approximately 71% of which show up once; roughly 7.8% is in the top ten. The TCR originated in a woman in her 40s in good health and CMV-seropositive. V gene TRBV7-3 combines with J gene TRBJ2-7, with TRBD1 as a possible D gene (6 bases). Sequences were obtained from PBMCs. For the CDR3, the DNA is TGTGCCAGCAGCTTAGGGGGCGGGTCCCCCTACGAGCAGTACTTC. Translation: CASSLGGGSPYEQYF.